Below, one TCR beta chain is given with its context. Its antigen is not known. TCRdb itself ran the 5' RACE reads through MiXCR, one entry per CDR3 protein. The data contain 350,000 to 450,000 distinct CDR3 sequences, under 30% of them seen just once; the ten biggest clones take up roughly 12%. V gave up 4 bases and J gave up 6 bases, with 10 bases separating them. The germline V gene encodes CDR1 SQVTM and CDR2 ANQGSEA. CDR3 size: 11 residues. This sample is part of a study of T-cell memory formation after mild COVID-19. General study findings and limits: Confirmation of SARS-CoV-2 specificity was lacking for second-wave clones peaking day 37.

This sequence originates from an adult woman who had mild COVID-19 (a few samples of this study predate the infection). Cell type and time point are not known. V is TRBV29-1 and J is TRBJ2-7; D is unresolved. Sample: PBMCs or a T cell subset sorted from them (not recorded which). CDR3 region: CSVGGLREQYF. CDR3 coding DNA: TGCAGCGTTGGCGGCCTCCGCGAGCAGTACTTC.